This T cell receptor beta chain was identified during a study of OX40 agonist ivuxolimab in advanced cancers. Notes on the study in general: In CD8+ T cells, expanded clones were on average more numerous than in CD4+. Clonal expansion was seen in CD4+ and CD8+ blood T cells by week 6 at 0.1 to 3.0 mg/kg. Partial responders at 0.1-3.0 mg/kg showed near-lowest clonal expansion.

In its sample, this clone was seen once. Antigen unknown. The sample holds other DNA sequences that translate to the same CDR3. The CDR3 runs to 13 residues. Germline CDR1 reads SGDLS; CDR2 reads YYNGEE. V lost 3 bases, J lost 4 bases, and 10 bases lay in between. Generated by immunoSEQ multiplex PCR, the TCRdb table keeps only in-frame clones and is missing some. The sample contains over 150,000 clones, 90% to 95% of which appear only once. This chain links TRBV9 with TRBJ1-1; D possibly corresponds to TRBD1 (6 bases). The receptor was derived from an adult with an advanced solid tumor such as melanoma, head and neck, liver or kidney cancer. Specimen: CD4+ or CD8+ T cells sorted from blood, collected in a trial of the OX40 agonist ivuxolimab. DNA of the CDR3: TGTGCCAGCAGCGAGGGGGTGGGCACTGAAGCTTTCTTT. It translates to CASSEGVGTEAFF.